The clone carrying this TCR beta chain was observed many times. Arm-PCR of CDR3 regions with iRepertoire HTBI primers generated TCR beta libraries. One entry per CDR3 protein, called by TCRdb with MiXCR from the multiplex PCR reads. The profile shows about 330,000 distinct CDR3 sequences, around 15% of them singletons. Germline V gene lookup returns CDR1 SGHRS and CDR2 YFSETQ. Trimming took 4 bases from V and 4 from J; bases not matched to a gene: 12. The CDR3 sequence is 16 residues long. These data originate in a study of regulatory T cells in long-lasting Graves disease. Documented time point: newly diagnosed GD, antithyroid drugs for less than 3 months. Following extraction of RNA from PBMCs, that RNA was used to make the TCR library. These data were also filed under a second study, of T cells in Graves' hyperthyroidism and ophthalmopathy.

The sample in question was peripheral blood mononuclear cells (PBMCs), obtained at new diagnosis, from a patient treated with antithyroid drugs. The clonotype comes from a woman aged 18 to 35 with Graves disease. The gene calls are TRBV5-1 and TRBJ2-5; 8 nucleotides match TRBD2. The CDR3 DNA is TGCGCCAGCAGCCAGGGACTAGTCGGTGGTCCAGAGACCCAGTACTTC. Translating it yields CASSQGLVGGPETQYF. Based on the CDR3 plus reference TRBV5-1 and TRBJ2-5, the full variable domain is KAGVTQTPRYLIKTRGQQVTLSCSPISGHRSVSWYQQTPGQGLQFLFEYFSETQRNKGNFPGRFSGRQFSNSRSEMNVSTLELGDSALYLCASSQGLVGGPETQYFGPGTRLLVL.